This entry lists 24 T cell receptor beta chains sequenced from one sample in a study of shared T cell receptors in the human thymus. Profiled with immunoSEQ multiplex PCR; TCRdb holds only in-frame clones, not every one. The table records hundreds of thousands of clones, roughly 90% of them present only once. This sample also belongs to another study, concerning human thymus T cells.

Input material: thymocytes. All receptors come from a boy in the first two years of life with a congenital heart defect.

This clone was seen a handful of times. The V call is TRBV5-1, the J call TRBJ2-1, with 7 bases that match TRBD2. Germline lookup yields CDR1 SGHRS and CDR2 YFSETQ. CDR3 length: 16 amino acids. With V trimmed by 0 bases and J by 8 bases, 11 bases remained unmatched. The chain's CDR3 is CASSLEAGRGWDEQFF. The CDR3 DNA reads TGCGCCAGCAGCTTGGAAGCGGGAAGGGGCTGGGATGAGCAGTTCTTC.

The rearrangement links TRBV28 to TRBJ2-2, with 7 bases aligning to TRBD2. There are 16 residues in the CDR3. CDR1 is MDHEN, CDR2 SYDVKM, per germline. The trim removed 5 bases at V and 3 bases at J, leaving 9 bases unmatched. The CDR3 sequence: CASSLRLAGYTGELFF. In nucleotides, the CDR3 is TGTGCCAGCAGTCTCCGACTAGCCGGGTACACCGGGGAGCTGTTTTTT.

The V call is TRBV10-3, the J call TRBJ2-1; 14 bases map to TRBD2. The length of the CDR3 is 17 residues. The V gene's germline CDR1 is ENHRY and CDR2 SYGVKD. The V and J ends lost 6 bases and 6 bases, in that order; junction bases with no gene match: 10. CDR3 sequence: CAIRGTSGSRRGNEQFF. The CDR3 bases are TGTGCCATCAGAGGGACTAGCGGGAGTCGACGTGGCAATGAGCAGTTCTTC.

V and J are TRBV7-7 and TRBJ2-5; TRBD2 agrees at 10 bases. Germline CDR1 is SSHAT and CDR2 is FNYEAQ (reference sequence). Germline trimming cut 4 bases from V and 2 bases from J; bases unmatched to any gene: 7. The CDR3 is 16 amino acids. The CDR3 sequence: CASSWRLAGVQETQYF. CDR3 in DNA: TGTGCCAGCAGCTGGAGACTAGCGGGTGTACAAGAGACCCAGTACTTC.

The chain recombines TRBV6-1 with TRBJ2-7; D is uncertain. This CDR3 comprises 13 residues. The germline CDR1 and CDR2 sequences are MNHNS and SASEGT. V gave up 4 bases and J gave up 2 bases, with 9 bases separating them. CDR3 sequence reads: CASSGGSTYEQYF. CDR3 sequence (DNA): TGTGCCAGCAGTGGCGGCAGCACCTACGAGCAGTACTTC.

The rearrangement joins TRBV4-3 to TRBJ1-5; perhaps TRBD1 as D (6 bases). Germline CDR1 LGHNA, CDR2 YSLEER. This CDR3 spans 18 amino acids. Trimming cost V 0 bases and J 0 bases, with 15 bases left between them. CDR3 loop: CASSQDRQERNSNQPQHF. In DNA, the CDR3 is TGCGCCAGCAGCCAAGATCGACAGGAAAGGAATAGCAATCAGCCCCAGCATTTT.

The J gene is TRBJ2-5, the V gene TRBV14, with 11 positions matching TRBD2. Germline V gene lookup returns CDR1 SGHDN and CDR2 FVKESK. This CDR3 is built from 18 residues. Trimming removed 0 bases from V and 5 bases from J; junction bases left unmatched: 11. CDR3 sequence reads: CASSQDLLASGRRETQYF. The CDR3 DNA reads TGTGCCAGCAGCCAAGATCTGTTGGCTAGCGGGAGGCGGGAGACCCAGTACTTC. Full variable domain (rest looked up from reference TRBV14 and TRBJ2-5): EAGVTQFPSHSVIEKGQTVTLRCDPISGHDNLYWYRRVMGKEIKFLLHFVKESKQDESGMPNNRFLAERTGGTYSTLKVQPAELEDSGVYFCASSQDLLASGRRETQYFGPGTRLLVL.

The chain uses TRBV27 and TRBJ2-3; TRBD2 matches 9 bases. V lost 5 bases and J lost 0; bases outside the gene matches: 6. Germline V gives CDR1 MNHEY, CDR2 SMNVEV (reference sequence). This CDR3 contains 16 residues. The CDR3 DNA reads as TGTGCCAGCAGTCCAGGACTAGCGCCAAGCACAGATACGCAGTATTTT. Protein sequence: CASSPGLAPSTDTQYF.

The J gene is TRBJ2-1, the V gene TRBV2; TRBD2 aligns across 10 bases. The CDR3 is made up of 15 amino acids. Looked up from germline, CDR1 is SNHLY and CDR2 is FYNNEI. V lost 7 bases, J lost 4 bases, and 7 bases stayed unmatched. The CDR3 DNA follows: TGTGCCAGCACTAGACGGACTAGCGGATACAATGAGCAGTTCTTC. This translates into CASTRRTSGYNEQFF.

CDR3 region: CASRDRPLAKNIQYF. CDR3 nucleotide sequence: TGTGCCAGTAGAGACAGGCCGCTAGCCAAAAACATTCAGTACTTC. The chain links TRBV19 to TRBJ2-4, with D maybe TRBD1 (6 bases). The germline gives CDR1 LNHDA, CDR2 SQIVND (reference sequence). The CDR3 consists of 15 residues. Deletions cut 6 bases from V and 0 bases from J, with 12 bases between.

The chain joins TRBV28 to TRBJ2-2; D is perhaps TRBD2 (6 bases). The CDR3 length is 17 residues. Deletions cut 4 bases from V and 0 bases from J, with 15 bases between. CDR1 MDHEN and CDR2 SYDVKM come from the germline V gene. CDR3 sequence reads: CASSSRRGRANTGELFF. DNA for the CDR3: TGTGCCAGCAGTTCCAGGCGGGGTAGGGCGAACACCGGGGAGCTGTTTTTT.

The CDR3 loop reads CASSEQEGTKNIQYF. DNA for the CDR3: TGCGCCAGCAGCGAACAGGAGGGAACCAAAAACATTCAGTACTTC. The chain combines TRBV5-1 with TRBJ2-4; possible D gene TRBD2, 6 bases. The germline gives CDR1 SGHRS, CDR2 YFSETQ. V was clipped by 4 bases and J by 2 bases, with 13 bases between them. CDR3 length equals 15 residues.

The chain carries TRBV11-2 and TRBJ1-1; the D is unclear. Trimming cost V 6 bases and J 4 bases, with 12 bases left between them. Germline V gives CDR1 SGHAT, CDR2 FQNNGV. This CDR3 is built from 13 residues. The CDR3: CASSSRRSTEAFF. The CDR3 DNA follows: TGTGCCAGCAGTTCTCGCAGGTCCACTGAAGCTTTCTTT.

The J gene is TRBJ2-7, the V gene TRBV11-3, with D possibly TRBD1 on 6 matching bases. Germline CDR1 reads SGHNT; CDR2 reads YENEEA. V shed 7 bases and J shed 3 bases, with 19 bases lying between them. This CDR3 comprises 15 residues. CDR3 protein: CASTNPVKDSYEQYF. The DNA of the CDR3 is TGTGCCAGCACCAATCCAGTTAAGGACAGCTACGAGCAGTACTTC.

V gene TRBV28 combines with J gene TRBJ1-1; unclear D gene. In germline, CDR1 is MDHEN, CDR2 SYDVKM. This CDR3 comprises 12 residues. The V end lost 6 bases, the J end lost 5 bases, and 10 bases lay between the germline ends. The CDR3 nucleotides are TGTGCCAGCAGCCCTCGGGGAACTGAAGCTTTCTTT. Its protein is CASSPRGTEAFF.

The chain joins TRBV28 to TRBJ1-5; 10 bases are a match to TRBD1. CDR1 is MDHEN, CDR2 SYDVKM, per germline. This CDR3 is built from 16 residues. The junction had 6 bases not matched to a gene; V was cut back by 2 bases and J by 5 bases. The CDR3 reads CASSLDRDRGDQPQHF. The CDR3 coding sequence is TGTGCCAGCAGTTTAGACCGGGACAGGGGAGATCAGCCCCAGCATTTT.

In this sample, this clone turned up once. The chain recombines TRBV7-8 with TRBJ1-5, with TRBD1 as a possible D gene (6 bases). This CDR3 is 16 amino acids long. V shed 4 bases and J shed 5 bases, with 18 bases lying between them. Germline-derived CDR1 and CDR2 are SGHVS and FQNEAQ. CDR3 nucleotide sequence: TGTGCCAGCAGCTCCGCGGGGGTTAGGGGGTATCAGCCCCAGCATTTT. Translating gives CASSSAGVRGYQPQHF.

The chain carries TRBV7-7 and TRBJ2-1, with TRBD1 matching 10 bases. Losses at the gene ends were 5 bases for V and 3 bases for J; bases not matched to a gene: 4. CDR1 and CDR2 (germline): SSHAT, FNYEAQ (reference sequence). This CDR3 has 15 amino acids. CDR3 sequence: CASSLGDRGYNEQFF. As DNA, the CDR3 is TGTGCCAGCAGCCTCGGGGACAGGGGCTACAATGAGCAGTTCTTC.

This clone came up once. V gene TRBV7-6 combines with J gene TRBJ2-1, with 7 bases that match TRBD2. The germline CDR1 and CDR2 sequences are SGHVS and FNYEAQ. The CDR3 totals 16 residues. With V trimmed by 0 bases and J by 6 bases, 8 bases remained unmatched. The CDR3, as DNA: TGTGCCAGCAGCTTAGCGTCGGGCGGGAGTGGCAATGAGCAGTTCTTC. Residues: CASSLASGGSGNEQFF.

The chain recombines TRBV19 with TRBJ2-5; 10 bases line up with TRBD2. From germline, CDR1 is LNHDA and CDR2 SQIVND (reference sequence). This CDR3 spans 16 amino acids. The J segment lost 5 bases and the V segment lost 7 bases, leaving 13 bases of the junction unmatched. CDR3 DNA: TGTGCCAGTATCGAAGGTCCTAGCGGGAGTTTGGAGACCCAGTACTTC. It yields the protein CASIEGPSGSLETQYF.

This clone was seen a handful of times. The chain employs TRBV6-5 and TRBJ2-7, with D tentatively TRBD1 (5 bases). The CDR3 length is 15 residues. Trimming shortened V by 2 bases and J by 3 bases, and 14 bases separated the two germline ends. The germline CDR1 and CDR2 sequences are MNHEY and SVGAGI. The CDR3 DNA follows: TGTGCCAGCAGTTACACCCAGGGTAACGTCTACGAGCAGTACTTC. It translates to CASSYTQGNVYEQYF.

This chain connects TRBV30 to TRBJ2-1; 9 nucleotides match TRBD2. V shed 0 bases and J 3 bases; nucleotides not matched to a gene: 12. This CDR3 has 18 residues. Per germline, CDR1 GTSNPN and CDR2 SVGIG (reference sequence). The CDR3 sequence is CAWSVRYGPSGNYNEQFF. In nucleotides, the CDR3 is TGTGCCTGGAGTGTACGATACGGACCTAGCGGGAACTACAATGAGCAGTTCTTC.

The chain uses TRBV28 and TRBJ2-6; 13 bases line up with TRBD2. Germline V gene data show CDR1 as MDHEN and CDR2 as SYDVKM. The CDR3 runs 19 residues. J lost 0 bases, V lost 10 bases, and 12 bases had no gene match. The CDR3 here is CATAEGTSGVPSGANVLTF. DNA for the CDR3: TGTGCCACCGCGGAAGGGACTAGCGGGGTCCCCTCTGGGGCCAACGTCCTGACTTTC.

The table lists this clone with a few counts. The chain has TRBV11-3 and TRBJ2-2; TRBD2 matches 10 bases. The CDR3 loop spans 15 amino acids. Germline V gene sequence: CDR1 SGHNT, CDR2 YENEEA. V was pared by 4 bases and J by 3 bases, with 2 bases of the junction left unmatched. This CDR3 reads CASSSSGSDTGELFF. The CDR3 DNA follows: TGTGCCAGCAGCTCTAGCGGGAGTGACACCGGGGAGCTGTTTTTT.